Included here is one TCR beta chain sequence, with context. Its cognate antigen is unknown. Template came from bulk tumor genomic DNA, at 600 ng per sample. Biopsies, several per primary tumor and spaced far apart, were collected during surgery. Patients went through curative surgery, and their non-small cell lung cancer was untreated and newly diagnosed. Donors comprised newly diagnosed non-small cell lung cancer patients undergoing surgery with curative intent. This sample is part of a study of immune heterogeneity within non-small cell lung tumors. For the TCR beta CDR3, multiplex PCR with 32 V and 13 J primers performed the amplification. TCRdb re-called the multiplex PCR reads with MiXCR, one entry per CDR3 protein. This sample carries fewer than 3,000 distinct CDR3 sequences, 35% to 45% of them seen once, and the ten largest clones take 22%. Whole-study findings and limits: T-cell clonality in a given local region correlated moderately yet significantly with the local tumor mutational burden (R about 0.35). High-frequency clones unique to single sites coexisted with identical dominant CDR3 beta clonotypes that recurred across tumor sites within a patient. Individual patients' high-frequency T-cell receptor beta clonotypes were largely distinct from one another.

The V gene's germline CDR1 is SGHVS and CDR2 FQNEAQ. Trimming at V came to 10 bases and at J to 4 bases, leaving 12 bases not matched to a gene. The CDR3 covers 14 residues. The sequence came from a woman aged 45-65 years with non-small cell lung cancer. This chain links TRBV7-8 with TRBJ2-7; 8 bases are shared with TRBD1. The specimen sequenced was lung tumor tissue. CDR3 protein: CAISRDRMRYEQYF. The CDR3 nucleotides read TGTGCCATCAGTCGGGACAGGATGCGGTACGAGCAGTACTTC.